This TCR beta chain was captured by sequencing in a study of blood T cell repertoires in COVID-19. Trimming removed 0 bases from V and 3 bases from J, with 18 bases in between. CDR3 length equals 19 residues. CDR1 and CDR2 from the germline V gene are MNHEY and SMNVEV (reference sequence). Using immunoSEQ multiplex PCR, the repertoire was profiled, and TCRdb retains in-frame clones only, with some absent. The table includes roughly 14,000 clones, roughly 73% detected once. This TCR came from a boy younger than 10 with active or convalescent COVID-19. Sequences were obtained from peripheral blood. The chain joins TRBV27 to TRBJ2-6; possible D gene TRBD1, 6 bases. CDR3: CASSLSTLQGVVGANVLTF. For the CDR3, the DNA is TGTGCCAGCAGTTTATCCACGCTACAGGGTGTAGTTGGGGCCAACGTCCTGACTTTC.